This paragraph reports one TCR beta chain. This clonotype turned up a few times. Its recognized antigen is unknown. One base away there is no much larger clone; base qualities are not given. Inclusive of the bounding cysteine and phenylalanine, the CDR3 is 15 residues long. The entry retains the CDR3 DNA only, 45 bases that are in frame from base 1. V and J lose 6 bases and 1 base, and a span of 14 bases separates them. This sample is drawn from a study of human T cells and chemical hapten exposure (dated by TCRdb to 2020 to 2023). Broadly, across the study: For sensitization, 2% DPC in acetone was applied to a 2 cm by 2 cm area of upper inner arm skin. Patients additionally received weekly therapeutic DPC doses to the scalp throughout the roughly 23-week study period. Patch testing on the upper back used Finn chambers containing 0.01% DPC, with scoring done after 6 days according to International Contact Dermatitis Research Group standards. The mostly female patient cohort included alopecia areata with under or over 50% scalp involvement, alopecia totalis and alopecia universalis. Libraries were pooled for sequencing, and variation in per-sample TCR yields was attributed mainly to small differences in library volumes within the pool. The study tracked peripheral blood TCR repertoire changes in vivo during primary and secondary sensitization to the hapten diphenylcyclopropenone (DPC) in alopecia patients. Blood samples were taken from patients before sensitization (week 0) and at 2, 6 and about 24 weeks after DPC sensitization. Approximately 28 alopecia patients provided blood for TCR sequencing at one to four time points (pre-sensitization, 2, 6 and 24 weeks). Broad study findings and their caveats: DPC sensitization did not change the number of TCRs with a frequency above 1 in 1000, and there was no evidence of changes in global repertoire structure. Expanded TCRs formed significantly more large CDR3 similarity clusters than pre-sensitization or healthy control sets, consistent with antigen-driven responses. The number of PT1 expanded TCRs positively correlated with patch test score, significant at thresholds 8, 16 and 32 but not 4. After repeated subsampling, the strength of the expansion versus patch-test correlation and the threshold at which it became significant changed. Alopecia, a presumed autoimmune disease, was present in all patients, so the immune response of the patients might differ from that of healthy individuals.

Interpreted using the paper, the time point label stands for: patch test 3, about 24 weeks after DPC sensitization. Per the publication, the treatment or condition label means: therapeutic diphenylcyclopropenone sensitization with weekly scalp DPC. Blood at each patch-test visit was drawn before the patch test was applied. Patients were eligible if aged 18 to 70, diagnosed with alopecia and judged suitable for DPC therapy, and pregnant patients were excluded. Unfractionated whole blood was collected in Tempus Blood RNA tubes, and total RNA was extracted from that blood. Preparation of the library involved RACE. The data were produced on a NextSeq 500. During library preparation, unique molecular identifiers were attached to individual cDNA molecules so that TCRs could be counted quantitatively and reproducibly. Each blood RNA sample was used to sequence both TCR alpha and TCR beta chains. The published analysis was carried out like this. Samples had a median of roughly 91,000 TCRs, with a range from 23,224 to 690,600. V, J and CDR3 annotation of the TCR reads was carried out using the Decombinator software suite. Every sample was subsampled to the same number of TCRs (28,000) for the PS versus PT1 abundance plots. TCRs were defined as expanded if absent before sensitization and observed at least eight times at the 2-week time point. TCRdb reprocessing: public reads trimmed at Q25 with fastp, clones called with MiXCR, in-frame beta chains kept. Rows merge per CDR3 protein into single entries with the most common DNA and genes. What appears here as the V and J calls and clone size reflects TCRdb's work, not the paper's. Counted in this sample were approximately 90,000 distinct CDR3 sequences; roughly 27% of them appeared once. Of the sample, about a tenth is held by the ten largest clones.

The origin of this receptor is a man aged 35 to 55 with alopecia areata. Some clones in this sample may be carry-over from other donors' samples. The sequence is built from TRBV12-3 or TRBV12-4 and TRBJ2-3, with TRBD1 as a weak D call on 5 bases. The input for sequencing was whole blood, taken in connection with sensitization to the hapten diphenylcyclopropenone (DPC). In nucleotides, the sequence is TGTGCCAGCAGCTCGACAGTTTGGGGCACAGATACGCAGTATTTT. This yields the protein CASSSTVWGTDTQYF.